This TCR beta chain emerged from a study of identical twins. Broader study findings: There were fewer insertions in abundant cord blood beta clonotypes, but memory repertoires showed no such pattern.

This clonotype was observed at least ten times. Its antigen is not identified. TCRdb re-called the 5' RACE reads through MiXCR, storing one row per CDR3 protein. The table shows about 900,000 distinct CDR3 sequences, with about 12% occurring only once. The same specimen was also included in a second study, on yellow fever vaccine responses in identical twins. That work states: Reported findings indicate that twins' vaccine T cell responses seemed partially convergent, partially personalized.

Sequences were obtained from PBMCs. The sequence was obtained from a woman under 30 in good health.

The CDR3, as DNA: TGTGCCAGCAGTTTCGGAGACAGGGACACCGGGGAGCTGTTTTTT. This sequence encodes CASSFGDRDTGELFF. V gene TRBV28 combines with J gene TRBJ2-2; 7 bases fit TRBD1. The CDR3 has 15 residues. Trimming removed 3 bases from V and 3 bases from J; junction bases left unmatched: 4. Germline-derived CDR1 and CDR2 are MDHEN and SYDVKM.